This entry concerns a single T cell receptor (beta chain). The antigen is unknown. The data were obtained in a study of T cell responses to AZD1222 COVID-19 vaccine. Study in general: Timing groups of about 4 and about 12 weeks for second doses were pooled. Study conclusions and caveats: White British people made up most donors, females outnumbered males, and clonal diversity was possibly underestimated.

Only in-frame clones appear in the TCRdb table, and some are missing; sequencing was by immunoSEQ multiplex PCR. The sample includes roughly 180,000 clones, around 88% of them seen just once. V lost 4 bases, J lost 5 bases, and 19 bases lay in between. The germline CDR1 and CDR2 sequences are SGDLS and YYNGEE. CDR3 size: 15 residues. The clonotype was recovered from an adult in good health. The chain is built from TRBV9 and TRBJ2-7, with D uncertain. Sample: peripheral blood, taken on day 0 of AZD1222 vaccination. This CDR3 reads CASSPGRTREDEQYF. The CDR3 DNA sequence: TGTGCCAGCAGCCCAGGACGGACCCGCGAGGACGAGCAGTACTTC.